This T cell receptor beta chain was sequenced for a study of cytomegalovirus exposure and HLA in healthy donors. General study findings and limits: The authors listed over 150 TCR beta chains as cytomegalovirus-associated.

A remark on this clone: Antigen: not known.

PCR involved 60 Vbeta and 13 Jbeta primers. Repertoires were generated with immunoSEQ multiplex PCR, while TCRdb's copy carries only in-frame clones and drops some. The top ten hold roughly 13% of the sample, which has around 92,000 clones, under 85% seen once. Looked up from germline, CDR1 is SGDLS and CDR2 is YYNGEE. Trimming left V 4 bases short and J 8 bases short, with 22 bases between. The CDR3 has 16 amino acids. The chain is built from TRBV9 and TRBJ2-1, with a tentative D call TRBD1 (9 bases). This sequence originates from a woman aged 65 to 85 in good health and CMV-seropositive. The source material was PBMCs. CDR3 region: CASSYGTGGGGYEQFF. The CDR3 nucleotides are TGTGCCAGCAGCTACGGCACAGGGGGCGGGGGGTATGAGCAGTTCTTC. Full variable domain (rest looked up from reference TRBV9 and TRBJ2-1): DSGVTQTPKHLITATGQRVTLRCSPRSGDLSVYWYQQSLDQGLQFLIQYYNGEERAKGNILERFSAQQFPDLHSELNLSSLELGDSALYFCASSYGTGGGGYEQFFGPGTRLTVL.